This entry lists 25 T cell receptor beta chains sequenced from one sample in a study of blood T cell repertoires in COVID-19. The data were produced by immunoSEQ multiplex PCR, yet TCRdb's version contains in-frame clones alone and is incomplete. Here the sample spans under 300,000 clones, around four fifths being singletons. The sample comprised peripheral blood. The receptor set was obtained from a woman aged 55 to 70 with active or convalescent COVID-19.

This sequence joins TRBV9 and TRBJ1-1; 7 nucleotides align to TRBD1. CDR3 length: 15 residues. With V trimmed by 3 bases and J by 6 bases, 11 bases remained unmatched. CDR1 SGDLS and CDR2 YYNGEE come from the germline V gene. CDR3 region: CASSAHSGGQAEAFF. CDR3 in DNA: TGTGCCAGCAGCGCCCATTCAGGGGGTCAGGCTGAAGCTTTCTTT.

The sample holds a few counts of this clone. The chain is built from TRBV6-5 and TRBJ1-6; D unclear. The CDR3 spans 15 residues. Trimming stripped 0 bases from V and 3 bases from J, with 6 bases between. The germline V gene has CDR1 MNHEY and CDR2 SVGAGI. The CDR3 spells CASSYSGSYNSPLHF. CDR3 sequence (DNA): TGTGCCAGCAGTTACTCAGGGAGCTATAATTCACCCCTCCACTTT.

The genes are TRBV5-1 and TRBJ2-3; 13 bases line up with TRBD2. There are 16 residues in the CDR3. The germline CDR1 and CDR2 sequences are SGHRS and YFSETQ. J was trimmed by 5 bases and V by 1 base; bases with no gene match: 4. The CDR3, as DNA: TGCGCCAGCAGCTTGAGACTAGCGGGGGGAATAGATACGCAGTATTTT. Its protein is CASSLRLAGGIDTQYF.

A single count supports this clone. The rearrangement uses TRBV21-1 and TRBJ1-2. TRBV21-1 is annotated as a pseudogene. This CDR3 has 17 residues. The CDR3 nucleotides are TGTGCCAGCAGCAAAGGTGGGGTTAGTATGGGGGGATATGGCTACACCTTC. Its translation is CASSKGGVSMGGYGYTF.

The chain has TRBV3-1 (or the pseudogene TRBV3-2) and TRBJ1-2; D not certain. With 4 bases removed from V and 8 bases from J, the gap between germline ends came to 14 bases. This CDR3 has 13 residues. Germline V gene lookup returns CDR1 LGHDT and CDR2 YNNKEL (reference sequence). The CDR3: CASSRREGGGYTF. The DNA for the CDR3 is TGTGCCAGCAGCCGTCGGGAGGGAGGGGGCTACACCTTC.

The chain employs TRBV9 and TRBJ1-2; 7 positions match TRBD1. The germline gives CDR1 SGDLS, CDR2 YYNGEE. V gave up 2 bases and J gave up 2 bases; unmatched junction bases: 6. The CDR3 is 15 amino acids. CDR3 protein: CASSVSTTGNYGYTF. Here the CDR3 DNA reads TGTGCCAGCAGCGTCTCGACGACAGGGAACTATGGCTACACCTTC.

This clone was detected only a few times. The chain employs TRBV3-1 (or the pseudogene TRBV3-2) and TRBJ2-7, with no clear D. Germline V gives CDR1 LGHDT, CDR2 YNNKEL (reference sequence). CDR3 length equals 18 residues. Trimming removed 0 bases from V and 0 bases from J, with 18 bases in between. CDR3 in amino acids: CASSQDHPGLSNSYEQYF. DNA for the CDR3: TGTGCCAGCAGCCAAGATCATCCAGGCCTTTCTAACTCCTACGAGCAGTACTTC.

This clone was recorded a few times. V gene TRBV3-1 (or the pseudogene TRBV3-2) combines with J gene TRBJ2-1; TRBD2 agrees at 9 bases. The CDR3 contains 15 residues. Germline-derived CDR1 and CDR2 are LGHDT and YNNKEL (reference sequence). V shed 1 base and J 4 bases; nucleotides not matched to a gene: 2. CDR3 DNA: TGTGCCAGCAGCCAAGGGGCGGGGGGGTACAATGAGCAGTTCTTC. Its protein product is CASSQGAGGYNEQFF.

This chain joins TRBV18 and TRBJ2-4; 7 bases match TRBD1. In germline, CDR1 is KGHSH, CDR2 LQKENI. The V and J ends lost 1 base and 1 base, in that order; junction bases with no gene match: 4. This CDR3 region has 16 residues. The CDR3 reads CASSPLDRAAKNIQYF. The CDR3 region has the DNA TGTGCCAGCTCACCACTCGACAGGGCGGCCAAAAACATTCAGTACTTC.

This clone was observed a single time. The junction shows a germline mismatch at one end, possibly a read error. The rearrangement joins TRBV5-1 to TRBJ2-1, with D possibly TRBD1 on 6 matching bases. This CDR3 has 16 amino acids. Germline-derived CDR1 and CDR2 are SGHRS and YFSETQ. Here the CDR3 DNA reads TGCGCCAGCGGCTTACAGGGTCAGAGCTCCTACAATGAGCAGTTCTTC. Its protein product is CASGLQGQSSYNEQFF.

This clone was seen more than once but under ten times. The chain is built from TRBV7-2 and TRBJ1-1; 8 positions agree with TRBD1. CDR3 length equals 14 residues. Trimming at V came to 5 bases and at J to 4 bases, leaving 6 bases not matched to a gene. Germline CDR1 and CDR2: SGHTA and FQGNSA. The CDR3 DNA sequence: TGTGCCAGCAGCCCAGGGGGCGTGGGCACTGAAGCTTTCTTT. It codes for CASSPGGVGTEAFF. Based on the CDR3 plus reference TRBV7-2 and TRBJ1-1, the full variable domain is GAGVSQSPSNKVTEKGKDVELRCDPISGHTALYWYRQSLGQGLEFLIYFQGNSAPDKSGLPSDRFSAERTGGSVSTLTIQRTQQEDSAVYLCASSPGGVGTEAFFGQGTRLTVV.

J is TRBJ1-1 and V is TRBV29-1; 8 bases are shared with TRBD1. Germline CDR1 reads SQVTM; CDR2 reads ANQGSEA. The V gene end was trimmed by 7 bases and the J gene end by 1 base; junction bases not matched to a gene: 5. The CDR3 totals 13 residues. This CDR3 is CSAWGQANTEAFF. The DNA for the CDR3 is TGCAGCGCCTGGGGACAGGCGAACACTGAAGCTTTCTTT.

The chain uses TRBV2 and TRBJ1-1; D perhaps matches TRBD1 (6 bases). Germline values: CDR1 SNHLY, CDR2 FYNNEI. This CDR3 contains 14 residues. Trimming removed 7 bases at V and 5 bases at J, with 17 bases between. The CDR3 sequence is CASIPGRGGTEAFF. The CDR3 coding sequence is TGTGCCAGCATCCCCGGCAGGGGTGGGACTGAAGCTTTCTTT.

The chain combines TRBV2 with TRBJ1-3; D gene unclear. The CDR3 has 14 residues. Per the germline V gene, CDR1 is SNHLY and CDR2 is FYNNEI. V shed 6 bases and J shed 0 bases, with 9 bases lying between them. The CDR3 sequence: CASRLASSGNTIYF. The DNA for the CDR3 is TGTGCCAGCAGGCTGGCTTCCTCTGGAAACACCATATATTTT.

The CDR3 nucleotides are TGCGCCAGCAGTAGAGGGACAGCCTACGAGCAGTACTTC. It codes for CASSRGTAYEQYF. The chain links TRBV5-1 to TRBJ2-7, with 7 bases that match TRBD1. V was clipped by 5 bases and J by 2 bases; unmatched bases: 4. Germline V gene lookup returns CDR1 SGHRS and CDR2 YFSETQ. The CDR3 length is 13 residues.

This sequence joins TRBV3-1 (or the pseudogene TRBV3-2) and TRBJ1-1, with TRBD1 as a possible D gene (6 bases). CDR3 length equals 11 residues. Per the germline V gene, CDR1 is LGHDT and CDR2 is YNNKEL (reference sequence). Trimming removed 6 bases at V and 8 bases at J, with 10 bases between. The CDR3 region has the DNA TGTGCCAGCAGAACGGACAGAGAAGCTTTCTTT. This codes for CASRTDREAFF.

The chain uses TRBV5-4 and TRBJ2-7, with 8 bases fitting TRBD1. Trimming removed 5 bases from V and 3 bases from J; junction bases left unmatched: 10. The CDR3 loop spans 15 amino acids. CDR1 and CDR2 (germline): SGHNT, YYREEE (reference sequence). Here the CDR3 reads CASREGQAGIYEQYF. CDR3 in DNA: TGTGCCAGCAGGGAGGGACAGGCGGGGATCTACGAGCAGTACTTC.

The chain combines TRBV7-5 with TRBJ2-4; TRBD2, the table's D call, lacks a check against the DNA. TRBV7-5 is a recognized pseudogene. This CDR3 has 18 amino acids. This CDR3 reads CARSFTSVVSGGLDIQYF. CDR3 nucleotide sequence: TGTGCCAGAAGCTTTACTAGCGTGGTATCGGGGGGGCTAGACATTCAGTACTTC.

This sequence joins TRBV6-6 and TRBJ2-3, with a possible D match to TRBD2 (6 bases). Germline CDR1 reads MNHNY; CDR2 reads SVGAGI (reference sequence). The CDR3 contains 14 residues. V lost 8 bases, J lost 4 bases, and 16 bases lay in between. For the CDR3, the DNA is TGTGCCAGCCGCCGGGAGAGGGGTGCAGATACGCAGTATTTT. Its translation: CASRRERGADTQYF.

This chain joins TRBV5-6 and TRBJ2-5; 9 nucleotides agree with TRBD1. The V segment lost 0 bases and the J segment 6 bases; nucleotides outside the gene matches: 6. Germline V CDR1 and CDR2: SGHDT, YYEEEE. The CDR3 contains 15 residues. In DNA, the CDR3 is TGTGCCAGCAGCTTGGTAGGGACAGGGTTCCAGACCCAGTACTTC. Translating it yields CASSLVGTGFQTQYF.

This clone was recorded once. V usage is TRBV11-2 and J usage is TRBJ2-1, with a possible D match to TRBD2 (6 bases). V was trimmed by 5 bases and J by 10 bases, leaving 27 bases between them. Germline assignment: CDR1 SGHAT and CDR2 FQNNGV. The CDR3 is 17 residues long. CDR3 coding DNA: TGTGCCAGCAGCACCCTAGGCGGGGCGGGTCCCTCGAGAGAGCAGTTCTTC. It yields the protein CASSTLGGAGPSREQFF.

The CDR3 spells CASSWGDILSPLHF. Written as DNA, the CDR3 is TGCGCCAGCAGCTGGGGGGATATTCTATCACCCCTCCACTTT. The V and J genes are TRBV5-1 and TRBJ1-6; a possible D gene is TRBD1 (5 bases). Trimming cost V 3 bases and J 10 bases, with 14 bases left between them. CDR1 is SGHRS, CDR2 YFSETQ, per germline. The CDR3 extends over 14 amino acids.

The rearrangement joins TRBV11-2 to TRBJ2-1; 15 bases line up with TRBD2. The CDR3 has 16 residues. Trimming took 1 base from V and 6 from J; bases not matched to a gene: 1. CDR1 is SGHAT and CDR2 is FQNNGV in the germline V gene. CDR3 nucleotide sequence: TGTGCCAGCAGCTTAGTGGGACTAGCGGGGGGCAATGAGCAGTTCTTC. It codes for CASSLVGLAGGNEQFF.

This sequence joins TRBV19 and TRBJ1-5; D unresolved. Trimming removed 2 bases at V and 0 bases at J, with 11 bases between. Germline CDR1 is LNHDA and CDR2 is SQIVND (reference sequence). This CDR3 has 16 amino acids. This CDR3 reads CASSILPGNSNQPQHF. CDR3 DNA: TGTGCCAGTAGTATACTCCCAGGCAATAGCAATCAGCCCCAGCATTTT.

This clone has more than one count but fewer than ten. The chain has TRBV27 and TRBJ1-5, with 8 bases fitting TRBD1. Germline CDR1 MNHEY, CDR2 SMNVEV (reference sequence). With 5 bases clipped from V and 4 bases from J, the junction kept 7 bases outside the gene matches. This CDR3 contains 15 residues. CDR3 protein: CASSPDRDRNQPQHF. CDR3 nucleotides: TGTGCCAGCAGTCCGGACAGGGATAGGAATCAGCCCCAGCATTTT.